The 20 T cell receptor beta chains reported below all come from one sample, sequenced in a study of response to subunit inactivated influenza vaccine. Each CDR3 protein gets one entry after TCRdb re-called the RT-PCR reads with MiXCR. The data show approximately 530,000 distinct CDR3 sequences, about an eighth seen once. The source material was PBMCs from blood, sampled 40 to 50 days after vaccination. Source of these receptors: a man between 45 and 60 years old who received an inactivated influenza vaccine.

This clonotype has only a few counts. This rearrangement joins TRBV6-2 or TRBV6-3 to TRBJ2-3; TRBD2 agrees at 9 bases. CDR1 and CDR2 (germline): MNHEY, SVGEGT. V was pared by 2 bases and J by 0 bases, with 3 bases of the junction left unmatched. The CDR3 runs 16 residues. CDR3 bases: TGTGCCAGCAGTTACGCGGGAGGGCCCAGCACAGATACGCAGTATTTT. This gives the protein CASSYAGGPSTDTQYF.

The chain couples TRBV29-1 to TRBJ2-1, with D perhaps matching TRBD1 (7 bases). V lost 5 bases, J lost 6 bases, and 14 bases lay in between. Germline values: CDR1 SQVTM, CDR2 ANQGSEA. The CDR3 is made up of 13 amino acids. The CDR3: CSVQGGNSNEQFF. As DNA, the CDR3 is TGCAGCGTTCAGGGGGGTAATAGCAATGAGCAGTTCTTC.

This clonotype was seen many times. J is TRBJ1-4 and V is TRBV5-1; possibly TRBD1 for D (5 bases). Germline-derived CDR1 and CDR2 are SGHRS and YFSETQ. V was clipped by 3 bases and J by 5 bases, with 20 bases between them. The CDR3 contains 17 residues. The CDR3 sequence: CASSWSKHGGQNEKLFF. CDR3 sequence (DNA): TGCGCCAGCAGCTGGTCGAAACATGGGGGTCAAAATGAAAAACTGTTTTTT.

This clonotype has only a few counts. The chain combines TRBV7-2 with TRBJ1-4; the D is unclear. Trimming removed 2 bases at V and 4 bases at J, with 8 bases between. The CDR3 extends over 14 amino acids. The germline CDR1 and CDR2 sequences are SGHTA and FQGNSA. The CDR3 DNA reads TGTGCCAGCAGCTTATTCGGCCTTAATGAAAAACTGTTTTTT. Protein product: CASSLFGLNEKLFF. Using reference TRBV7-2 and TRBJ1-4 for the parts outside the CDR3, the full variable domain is GAGVSQSPSNKVTEKGKDVELRCDPISGHTALYWYRQSLGQGLEFLIYFQGNSAPDKSGLPSDRFSAERTGGSVSTLTIQRTQQEDSAVYLCASSLFGLNEKLFFGSGTQLSVL.

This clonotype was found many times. Written as DNA, the CDR3 is TGTGCCAGCAGTTACTCGATTAACTCTGGAAACACCATATATTTT. Its translation: CASSYSINSGNTIYF. The chain uses TRBV6-5 and TRBJ1-3; no reliable D call. There are 15 residues in the CDR3. The V gene's germline CDR1 is MNHEY and CDR2 SVGAGI. The germline V and J ends were trimmed by 0 bases and 0 bases, with 6 bases remaining between them.

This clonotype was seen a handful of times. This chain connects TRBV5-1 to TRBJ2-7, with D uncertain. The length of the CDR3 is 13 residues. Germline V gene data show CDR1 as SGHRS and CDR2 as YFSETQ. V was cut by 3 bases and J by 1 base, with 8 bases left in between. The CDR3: CASSSPPSYEQYF. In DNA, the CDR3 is TGCGCCAGCAGCTCACCACCATCCTACGAGCAGTACTTC.

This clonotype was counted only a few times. In nucleotides, the CDR3 is TGCAGTGCTAGAGATCGAGCGGGGGGGAACACCGGGGAGCTGTTTTTT. Amino acids: CSARDRAGGNTGELFF. The chain couples TRBV20-1 to TRBJ2-2; 9 positions match TRBD2. The CDR3 extends over 16 amino acids. Germline lookup yields CDR1 DFQATT and CDR2 SNEGSKA (reference sequence). J lost 1 base, V lost 0 bases, and 3 bases had no gene match.

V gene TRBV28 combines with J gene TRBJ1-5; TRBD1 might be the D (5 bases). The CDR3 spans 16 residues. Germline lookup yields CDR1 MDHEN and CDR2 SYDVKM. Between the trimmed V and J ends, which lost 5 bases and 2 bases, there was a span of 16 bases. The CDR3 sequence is CASSPPRGAGNQPQHF. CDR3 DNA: TGTGCCAGCAGTCCCCCTCGCGGGGCGGGCAATCAGCCCCAGCATTTT.

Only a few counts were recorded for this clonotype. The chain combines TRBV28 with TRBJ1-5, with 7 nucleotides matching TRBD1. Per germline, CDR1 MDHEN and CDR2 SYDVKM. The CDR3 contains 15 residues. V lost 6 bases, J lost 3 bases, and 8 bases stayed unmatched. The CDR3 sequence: CASSLDRDYNQPQHF. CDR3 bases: TGTGCCAGCAGCCTCGACAGGGATTACAATCAGCCCCAGCATTTT.

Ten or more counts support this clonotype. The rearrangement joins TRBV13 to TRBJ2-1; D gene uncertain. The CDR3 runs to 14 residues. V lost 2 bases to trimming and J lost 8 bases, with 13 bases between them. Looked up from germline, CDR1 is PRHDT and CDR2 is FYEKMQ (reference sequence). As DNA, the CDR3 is TGTGCCAGCAGCTTACTGGCTAGATCCCATGAGCAGTTCTTC. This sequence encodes CASSLLARSHEQFF.

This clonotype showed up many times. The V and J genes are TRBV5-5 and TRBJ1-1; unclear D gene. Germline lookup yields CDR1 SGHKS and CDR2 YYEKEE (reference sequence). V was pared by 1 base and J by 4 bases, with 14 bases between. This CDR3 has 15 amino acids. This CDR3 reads CASSLILGRVTEAFF. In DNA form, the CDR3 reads TGTGCCAGCAGCTTGATCTTAGGTCGGGTCACTGAAGCTTTCTTT.

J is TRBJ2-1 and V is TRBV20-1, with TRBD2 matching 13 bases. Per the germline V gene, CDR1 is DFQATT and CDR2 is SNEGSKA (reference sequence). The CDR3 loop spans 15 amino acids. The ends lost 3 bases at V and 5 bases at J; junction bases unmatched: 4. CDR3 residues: CSARGLAGPNNEQFF. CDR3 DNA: TGCAGTGCTAGGGGACTAGCGGGGCCTAACAATGAGCAGTTCTTC.

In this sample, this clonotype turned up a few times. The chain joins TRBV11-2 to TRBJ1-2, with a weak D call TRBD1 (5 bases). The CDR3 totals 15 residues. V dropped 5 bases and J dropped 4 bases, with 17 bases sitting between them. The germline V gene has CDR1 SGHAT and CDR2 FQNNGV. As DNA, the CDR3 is TGTGCCAGCAGCAGGAACCCAGGGTCCGGCTATGGCTACACCTTC. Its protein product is CASSRNPGSGYGYTF.

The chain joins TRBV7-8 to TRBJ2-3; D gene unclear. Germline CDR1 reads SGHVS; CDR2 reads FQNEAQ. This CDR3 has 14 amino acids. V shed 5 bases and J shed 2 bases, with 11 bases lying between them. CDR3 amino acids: CASSPGFNTDTQYF. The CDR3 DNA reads TGTGCCAGCAGCCCCGGATTTAACACAGATACGCAGTATTTT. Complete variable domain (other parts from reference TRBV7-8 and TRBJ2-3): GAGVSQSPRYKVAKRGQDVALRCDPISGHVSLFWYQQALGQGPEFLTYFQNEAQLDKSGLPSDRFFAERPEGSVSTLKIQRTQQEDSAVYLCASSPGFNTDTQYFGPGTRLTVL.

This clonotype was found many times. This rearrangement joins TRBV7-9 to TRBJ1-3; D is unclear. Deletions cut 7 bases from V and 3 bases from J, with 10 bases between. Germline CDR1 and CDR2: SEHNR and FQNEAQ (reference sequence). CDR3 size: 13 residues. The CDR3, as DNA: TGTGCCAGCACCCCGTGGAATGGAAACACCATATATTTT. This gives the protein CASTPWNGNTIYF.

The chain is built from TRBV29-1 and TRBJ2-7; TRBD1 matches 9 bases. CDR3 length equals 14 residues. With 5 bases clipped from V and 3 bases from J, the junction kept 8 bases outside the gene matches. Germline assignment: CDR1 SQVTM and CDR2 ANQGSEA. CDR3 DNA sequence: TGCAGCGTTAAAAGGACAGGGGCTTACTACGAGCAGTACTTC. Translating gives CSVKRTGAYYEQYF.

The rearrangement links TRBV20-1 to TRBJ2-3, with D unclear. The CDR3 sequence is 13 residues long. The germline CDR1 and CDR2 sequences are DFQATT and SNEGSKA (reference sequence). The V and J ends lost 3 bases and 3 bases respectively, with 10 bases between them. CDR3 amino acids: CSASDLGTDTQYF. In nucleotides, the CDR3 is TGCAGTGCTAGTGACTTGGGAACAGATACGCAGTATTTT.

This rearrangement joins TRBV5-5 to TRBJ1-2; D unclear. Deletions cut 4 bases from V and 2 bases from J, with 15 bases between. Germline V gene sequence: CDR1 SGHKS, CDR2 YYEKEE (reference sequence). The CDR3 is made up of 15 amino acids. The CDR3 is CASSAAGNLNYGYTF. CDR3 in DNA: TGTGCCAGCAGCGCGGCAGGAAACTTGAACTATGGCTACACCTTC.

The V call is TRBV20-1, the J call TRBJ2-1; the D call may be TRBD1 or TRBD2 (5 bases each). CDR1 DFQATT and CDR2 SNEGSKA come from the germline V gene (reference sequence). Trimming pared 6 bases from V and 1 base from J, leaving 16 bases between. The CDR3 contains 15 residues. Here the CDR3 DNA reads TGCAGTGCCGCCACGAACTGGGGGTCCTACAATGAGCAGTTCTTC. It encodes CSAATNWGSYNEQFF.

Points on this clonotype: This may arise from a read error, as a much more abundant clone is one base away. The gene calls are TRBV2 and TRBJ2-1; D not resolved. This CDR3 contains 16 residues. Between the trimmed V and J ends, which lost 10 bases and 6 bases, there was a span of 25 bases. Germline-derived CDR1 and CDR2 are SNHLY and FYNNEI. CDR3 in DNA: TGTGCCATCAAGACGAGGCCGTGGATCATGTCCAATGAGCAGTTCTTC. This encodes CAIKTRPWIMSNEQFF.